These 15 T cell receptor beta chains were all obtained from the same sample, sequenced in a study of T cells in Graves' hyperthyroidism and ophthalmopathy. Researchers took RNA transcripts and amplified the TCR beta CDR3 regions from them. The primer set for the first-round RT-PCR of the TCR CDR3 was HTBI. TCRdb reprocessed the multiplex PCR reads via MiXCR and lists one record per CDR3 protein. The sample shows hundreds of thousands of distinct CDR3 sequences, 40% to 55% of them seen only once. The sequenced material came from peripheral blood or thyroid tissue (not recorded which). The receptors were gathered from a woman aged 18 to 35 with Graves' hyperthyroidism.

CDR3 amino acids: CASRRRTGEKLFF. The CDR3 DNA reads as TGTGCCAGCAGACGACGGACCGGTGAAAAACTGTTTTTT. The chain recombines TRBV7-8 with TRBJ1-4; D gene uncertain. CDR3 length equals 13 residues. Trimming took 6 bases from V and 7 from J, leaving 12 bases between them. From germline, CDR1 is SGHVS and CDR2 FQNEAQ.

The chain has TRBV9 and TRBJ1-1, with D perhaps TRBD1 (6 bases). This CDR3 is 14 amino acids long. V lost 4 bases, J lost 4 bases, and 14 bases lay in between. Germline CDR1 reads SGDLS; CDR2 reads YYNGEE. The CDR3: CASSSGGGGTEAFF. In DNA form, the CDR3 reads TGTGCCAGCAGCTCAGGCGGGGGCGGCACTGAAGCTTTCTTT.

This clonotype has a handful of counts. V usage is TRBV7-9 and J usage is TRBJ1-3; no definite D call. Germline V lookup: CDR1 SEHNR, CDR2 FQNEAQ (reference sequence). The CDR3 spans 12 residues. Trimming cost V 4 bases and J 5 bases, with 6 bases left between them. CDR3 protein: CASSYRRNTIYF. The CDR3 region has the DNA TGTGCCAGCAGCTATAGAAGAAACACCATATATTTT. The full variable domain, rest sourced from reference TRBV7-9 and TRBJ1-3, is DTGVSQNPRHKITKRGQNVTFRCDPISEHNRLYWYRQTLGQGPEFLTYFQNEAQLEKSRLLSDRFSAERPKGSFSTLEIQRTEQGDSAMYLCASSYRRNTIYFGEGSWLTVV.

The V call is TRBV10-3, the J call TRBJ1-1; possible D gene TRBD1, 6 bases. Trimming stripped 10 bases from V and 5 bases from J, with 20 bases between. Germline V lookup: CDR1 ENHRY, CDR2 SYGVKD. CDR3 length equals 14 residues. CDR3 sequence (DNA): TGTGCCAGCACCGAAGGGGGGAGGGAGACTGAAGCTTTCTTT. This translates into CASTEGGRETEAFF.

The sample holds many counts of this clonotype. The V and J genes are TRBV7-9 and TRBJ1-1; unclear D gene. The CDR3 spans 12 residues. Per the germline V gene, CDR1 is SEHNR and CDR2 is FQNEAQ (reference sequence). Trimming shortened V by 4 bases and J by 5 bases, and 8 bases separated the two germline ends. The CDR3 DNA sequence: TGTGCCAGCAGCTACTCGAGTACTGAAGCTTTCTTT. This translates into CASSYSSTEAFF.

In this sample, this clonotype turned up a few times. The chain couples TRBV9 to TRBJ1-1; D not certain. The V and J ends lost 4 bases and 10 bases respectively, with 14 bases between them. The germline V gene encodes CDR1 SGDLS and CDR2 YYNGEE. CDR3 size: 12 residues. The CDR3 loop is CASSLLEGIAFF. CDR3 nucleotide sequence: TGTGCCAGCAGCCTCCTGGAAGGGATAGCTTTCTTT. Drawing the rest from reference TRBV9 and TRBJ1-1, the complete variable domain is DSGVTQTPKHLITATGQRVTLRCSPRSGDLSVYWYQQSLDQGLQFLIQYYNGEERAKGNILERFSAQQFPDLHSELNLSSLELGDSALYFCASSLLEGIAFFGQGTRLTVV.

This clonotype was detected only a few times. The rearrangement uses TRBV11-1 and TRBJ1-2; the match to TRBD1 covers 8 bases. The CDR3 extends over 16 amino acids. V lost 9 bases and J lost 2; bases outside the gene matches: 14. Germline CDR1 and CDR2: SGHAT and FQDESV (reference sequence). CDR3 sequence (DNA): TGTGCCAGTCCCCGTGCCCAGGGGGCAAACAACTATGGCTACACCTTC. The encoded protein is CASPRAQGANNYGYTF.

The rearrangement joins TRBV6-1 to TRBJ2-7, with a weak D call TRBD1 (6 bases). The germline V gene encodes CDR1 MNHNS and CDR2 SASEGT. The length of the CDR3 is 14 residues. Deletions cut 3 bases from V and 4 bases from J, with 13 bases between. This chain's CDR3 is CASSDQAGAYEQYF. In DNA, the CDR3 is TGTGCCAGCAGTGACCAAGCAGGGGCTTACGAGCAGTACTTC.

This clonotype was seen many times. The genes are TRBV7-9 and TRBJ1-2; 7 nucleotides agree with TRBD1. The J segment lost 5 bases and the V segment lost 5 bases, leaving 5 bases of the junction unmatched. CDR1 is SEHNR, CDR2 FQNEAQ, per germline (reference sequence). This CDR3 has 13 residues. The CDR3 sequence: CASSIGGGYGYTF. In DNA, the CDR3 is TGTGCCAGCAGCATAGGGGGCGGGTATGGCTACACCTTC.

V gene TRBV2 combines with J gene TRBJ2-7; TRBD2 matches 7 bases. This CDR3 is 15 amino acids long. V was pared by 5 bases and J by 6 bases, with 13 bases of the junction left unmatched. Germline V gene lookup returns CDR1 SNHLY and CDR2 FYNNEI. The CDR3 DNA sequence: TGTGCCAGCAGTTCGTGGGAAGGGGAGGGCCCCGAGCAGTACTTC. It is translated as CASSSWEGEGPEQYF.

At least ten counts were recorded for this clonotype. CDR3 coding DNA: TGTGCCAGCAGCGAGGACGTCGCGGGCTACACCTTC. Its translation: CASSEDVAGYTF. The rearrangement joins TRBV7-9 to TRBJ1-2; D is unresolved. This CDR3 has 12 residues. V gave up 5 bases and J gave up 8 bases, with 12 bases separating them. CDR1 and CDR2 from the germline V gene are SEHNR and FQNEAQ (reference sequence).

Many counts were recorded for this clonotype. The chain uses TRBV7-9 and TRBJ1-1, with no clear D. V shed 3 bases and J shed 5 bases, with 10 bases lying between them. Germline values: CDR1 SEHNR, CDR2 FQNEAQ (reference sequence). The CDR3 loop spans 13 amino acids. This CDR3 is CASSLEDLTEAFF. CDR3 coding DNA: TGTGCCAGCAGCTTGGAGGATCTAACTGAAGCTTTCTTT.

The chain is built from TRBV7-8 and TRBJ1-6; D gene unclear. V was pared by 5 bases and J by 7 bases, with 15 bases between. There are 15 residues in the CDR3. Germline V gene data show CDR1 as SGHVS and CDR2 as FQNEAQ. In DNA form, the CDR3 reads TGTGCCAGCAGCCTCACTGGTAGCGGCAATTCACCCCTCCACTTT. Protein: CASSLTGSGNSPLHF.

The V gene is TRBV2, the J gene TRBJ2-2, with 11 nucleotides matching TRBD2. Germline V lookup: CDR1 SNHLY, CDR2 FYNNEI. V shed 6 bases and J 1 base; nucleotides not matched to a gene: 1. The CDR3 is 15 amino acids. The CDR3 nucleotides read TGTGCCAGCAGCGGACTAGCGGGGAACACCGGGGAGCTGTTTTTT. It codes for CASSGLAGNTGELFF.

The J gene is TRBJ2-7, the V gene TRBV27; no definite D call. V was clipped by 6 bases and J by 6 bases, with 9 bases between them. The germline gives CDR1 MNHEY, CDR2 SMNVEV (reference sequence). The length of the CDR3 is 11 residues. The chain's CDR3 is CASRFIGEQYF. Written as DNA, the CDR3 is TGTGCCAGCAGATTTATTGGCGAGCAGTACTTC.